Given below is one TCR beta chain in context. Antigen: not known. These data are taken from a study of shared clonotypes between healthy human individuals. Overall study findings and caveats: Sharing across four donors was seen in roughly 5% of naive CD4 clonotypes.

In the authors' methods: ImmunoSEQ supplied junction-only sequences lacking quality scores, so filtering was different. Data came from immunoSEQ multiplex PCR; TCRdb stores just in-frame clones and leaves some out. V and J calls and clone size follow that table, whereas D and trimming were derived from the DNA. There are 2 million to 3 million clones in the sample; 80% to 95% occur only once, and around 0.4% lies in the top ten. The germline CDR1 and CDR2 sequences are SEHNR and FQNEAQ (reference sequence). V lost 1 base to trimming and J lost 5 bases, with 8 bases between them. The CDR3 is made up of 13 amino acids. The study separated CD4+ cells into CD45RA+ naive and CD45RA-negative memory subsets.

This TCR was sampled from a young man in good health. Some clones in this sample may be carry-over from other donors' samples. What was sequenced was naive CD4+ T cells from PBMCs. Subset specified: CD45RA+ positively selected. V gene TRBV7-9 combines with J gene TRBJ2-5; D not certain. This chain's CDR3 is CASSLEGWETQYF. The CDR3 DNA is TGTGCCAGCAGCTTAGAGGGTTGGGAGACCCAGTACTTC. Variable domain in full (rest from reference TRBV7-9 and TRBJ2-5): DTGVSQNPRHKITKRGQNVTFRCDPISEHNRLYWYRQTLGQGPEFLTYFQNEAQLEKSRLLSDRFSAERPKGSFSTLEIQRTEQGDSAMYLCASSLEGWETQYFGPGTRLLVL.